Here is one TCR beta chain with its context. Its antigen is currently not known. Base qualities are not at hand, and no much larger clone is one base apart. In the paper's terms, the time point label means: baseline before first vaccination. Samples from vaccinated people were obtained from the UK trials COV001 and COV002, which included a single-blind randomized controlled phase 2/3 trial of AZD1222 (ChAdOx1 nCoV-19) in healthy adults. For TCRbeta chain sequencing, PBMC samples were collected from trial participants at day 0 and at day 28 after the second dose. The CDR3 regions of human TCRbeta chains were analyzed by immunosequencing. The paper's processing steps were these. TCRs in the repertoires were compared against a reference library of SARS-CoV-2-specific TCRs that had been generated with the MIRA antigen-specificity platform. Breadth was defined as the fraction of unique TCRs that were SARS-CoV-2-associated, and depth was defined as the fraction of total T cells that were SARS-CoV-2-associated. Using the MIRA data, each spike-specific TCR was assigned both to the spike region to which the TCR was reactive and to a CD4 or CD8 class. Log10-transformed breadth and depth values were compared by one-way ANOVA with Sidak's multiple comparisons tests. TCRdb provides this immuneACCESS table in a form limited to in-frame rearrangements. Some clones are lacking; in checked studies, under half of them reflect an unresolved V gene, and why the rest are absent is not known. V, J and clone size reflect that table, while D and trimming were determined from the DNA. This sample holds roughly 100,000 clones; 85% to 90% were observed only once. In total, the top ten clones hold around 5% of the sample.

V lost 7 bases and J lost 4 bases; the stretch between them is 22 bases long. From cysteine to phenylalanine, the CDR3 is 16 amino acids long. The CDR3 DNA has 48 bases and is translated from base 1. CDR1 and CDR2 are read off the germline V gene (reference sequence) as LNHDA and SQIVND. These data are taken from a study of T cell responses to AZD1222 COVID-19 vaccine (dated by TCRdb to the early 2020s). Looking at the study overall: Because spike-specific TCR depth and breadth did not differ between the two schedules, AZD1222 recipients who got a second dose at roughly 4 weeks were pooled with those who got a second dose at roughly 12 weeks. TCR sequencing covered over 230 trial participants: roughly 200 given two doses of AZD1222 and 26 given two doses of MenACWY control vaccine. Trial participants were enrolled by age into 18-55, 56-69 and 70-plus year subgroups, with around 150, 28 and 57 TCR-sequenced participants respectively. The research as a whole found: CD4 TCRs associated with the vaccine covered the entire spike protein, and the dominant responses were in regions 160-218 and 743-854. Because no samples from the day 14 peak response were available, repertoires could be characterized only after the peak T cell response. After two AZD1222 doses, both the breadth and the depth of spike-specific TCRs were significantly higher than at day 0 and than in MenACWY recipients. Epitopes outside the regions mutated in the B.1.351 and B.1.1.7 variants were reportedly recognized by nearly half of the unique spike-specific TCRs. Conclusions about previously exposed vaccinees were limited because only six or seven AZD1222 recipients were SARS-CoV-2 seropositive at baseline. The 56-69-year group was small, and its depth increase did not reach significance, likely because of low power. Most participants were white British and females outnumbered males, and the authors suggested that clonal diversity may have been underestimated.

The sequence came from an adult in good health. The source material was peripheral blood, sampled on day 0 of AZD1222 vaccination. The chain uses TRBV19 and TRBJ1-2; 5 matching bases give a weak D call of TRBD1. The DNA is TGTGCCAGTACCGACCAAATCCGGGACGGCCGCTATGGCTACACCTTC. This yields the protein CASTDQIRDGRYGYTF.